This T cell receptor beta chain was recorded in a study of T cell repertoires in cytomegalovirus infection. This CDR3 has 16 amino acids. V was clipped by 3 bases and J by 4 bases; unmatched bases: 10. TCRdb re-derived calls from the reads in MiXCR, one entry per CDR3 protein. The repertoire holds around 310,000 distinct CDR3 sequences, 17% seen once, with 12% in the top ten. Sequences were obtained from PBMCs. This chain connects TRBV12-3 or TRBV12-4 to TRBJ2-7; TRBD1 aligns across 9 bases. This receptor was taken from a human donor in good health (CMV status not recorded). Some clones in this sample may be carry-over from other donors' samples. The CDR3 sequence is CASSFWGGDRDYEQYF. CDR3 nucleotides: TGTGCCAGCAGTTTTTGGGGGGGGGACAGGGATTACGAGCAGTACTTC.